These 21 T cell receptor beta chains were all obtained from the same sample, sequenced in a study of cytomegalovirus exposure and HLA in healthy donors. The study ran its PCR with 60 Vbeta and 13 Jbeta primers. Sequencing was performed with immunoSEQ multiplex PCR; in TCRdb, only in-frame clones are kept and a portion is missing. The sample yields around 110,000 clones, 81% seen once. Source material: PBMCs. The receptors come from a woman between 25 and 40 years old in good health and CMV-seronegative.

The gene calls are TRBV7-2 and TRBJ2-4; the D gene is possibly TRBD2 (6 bases). Germline CDR1 reads SGHTA; CDR2 reads FQGNSA. Trimming shortened V by 10 bases and J by 2 bases, and 15 bases separated the two germline ends. This CDR3 comprises 14 residues. This CDR3 is CAKLREWSKNIQYF. The DNA of the CDR3 is TGTGCCAAATTACGGGAGTGGTCCAAAAACATTCAGTACTTC. Using reference TRBV7-2 and TRBJ2-4 for the parts outside the CDR3, the full variable domain is GAGVSQSPSNKVTEKGKDVELRCDPISGHTALYWYRQSLGQGLEFLIYFQGNSAPDKSGLPSDRFSAERTGGSVSTLTIQRTQQEDSAVYLCAKLREWSKNIQYFGAGTRLSVL.

V usage is TRBV5-1 and J usage is TRBJ1-2; D is possibly TRBD1 (5 bases). The V end lost 0 bases, the J end lost 8 bases, and 11 bases lay between the germline ends. Germline loops: CDR1 SGHRS, CDR2 YFSETQ. The CDR3 loop spans 13 amino acids. CDR3 DNA: TGCGCCAGCAGCTTGGACAGGAATTGGGGCTACACCTTC. As protein: CASSLDRNWGYTF.

This chain connects TRBV7-9 to TRBJ2-1; D perhaps matches TRBD2 (6 bases). Trimming pared 5 bases from V and 7 bases from J, leaving 9 bases between. The CDR3 length is 12 residues. Germline values: CDR1 SEHNR, CDR2 FQNEAQ (reference sequence). CDR3 DNA: TGTGCCAGCAGCGACAGCGGGAATGAGCAGTTCTTC. It is translated as CASSDSGNEQFF.

The chain employs TRBV7-8 and TRBJ1-5; possibly TRBD1 for D (5 bases). The V end was cut by 3 bases, the J end by 4 bases, with 13 bases between. Germline V gene lookup returns CDR1 SGHVS and CDR2 FQNEAQ. This CDR3 is 15 amino acids long. CDR3 region: CASSLLRTPNQPQHF. The CDR3 nucleotides read TGTGCCAGCAGCTTGCTACGGACACCTAATCAGCCCCAGCATTTT.

This clone was found a few times. The chain is built from TRBV15 and TRBJ2-1; TRBD1 is a possible D gene (5 bases). This CDR3 comprises 16 residues. Trimming removed 0 bases from V and 8 bases from J, with 17 bases in between. CDR1 and CDR2 (germline): LNHNV, YYDKDF (reference sequence). The chain's CDR3 is CATSRDKSPPQDEQFF. DNA of the CDR3: TGTGCCACCAGCAGAGATAAAAGCCCCCCACAGGATGAGCAGTTCTTC.

With regard to this clone: The germline gene is not matched at one end of the junction; a read error may be the cause. The chain couples TRBV18 to TRBJ2-2; 8 bases fit TRBD2. CDR3 size: 16 residues. CDR1 and CDR2 from the germline V gene are KGHSH and LQKENI. The CDR3 region has the DNA TGTGCCCGCTCACCACAGGGACTAGCGAACACCGGGGAGCTGTTTTTT. Protein product: CARSPQGLANTGELFF.

The V gene is TRBV9, the J gene TRBJ2-1; 7 nucleotides match TRBD2. V was pared by 0 bases and J by 3 bases, with 3 bases of the junction left unmatched. CDR1 is SGDLS, CDR2 YYNGEE, per germline. This CDR3 contains 15 residues. The CDR3 loop reads CASSVGGRDYNEQFF. The CDR3 nucleotides are TGTGCCAGCAGCGTAGGCGGGAGAGACTACAATGAGCAGTTCTTC.

This clone was seen only once. The V call is TRBV6-1, the J call TRBJ2-7; D perhaps matches TRBD1 (6 bases). Germline V lookup: CDR1 MNHNS, CDR2 SASEGT. V shed 2 bases and J shed 9 bases, with 17 bases lying between them. CDR3 length: 14 amino acids. The CDR3 region has the DNA TGTGCCAGCAGTGAACCCTTAAACAGGGAACGGCAGTACTTC. This gives the protein CASSEPLNRERQYF.

V and J are TRBV28 and TRBJ2-1; a possible D gene is TRBD2 (6 bases). Germline assignment: CDR1 MDHEN and CDR2 SYDVKM. V was clipped by 6 bases and J by 9 bases, with 15 bases between them. The CDR3 runs to 13 residues. CDR3 sequence (DNA): TGTGCCAGCAGCCGGAGCGGGTACTTTGAGCAGTTCTTC. The encoded protein is CASSRSGYFEQFF.

The rearrangement joins TRBV9 to TRBJ1-5, with 7 bases identical to TRBD1. The germline CDR1 and CDR2 sequences are SGDLS and YYNGEE. Losses at the gene ends were 4 bases for V and 0 bases for J; bases not matched to a gene: 7. The CDR3 loop spans 16 amino acids. This chain's CDR3 is CASSIGDSHSNQPQHF. CDR3 nucleotide sequence: TGTGCCAGCAGCATCGGGGACAGCCATAGCAATCAGCCCCAGCATTTT.

The chain employs TRBV11-2 and TRBJ2-7, with D maybe TRBD2 (5 bases). The CDR3 totals 15 residues. From germline, CDR1 is SGHAT and CDR2 FQNNGV. Trimming left V 4 bases short and J 4 bases short, with 17 bases between. The CDR3 DNA sequence: TGTGCCAGCAGCTCCCATCCTACACGGACTTACGAGCAGTACTTC. Translating gives CASSSHPTRTYEQYF.

The chain carries TRBV6-1 and TRBJ1-1; 8 bases are shared with TRBD1. There are 17 residues in the CDR3. CDR1 and CDR2 (germline): MNHNS, SASEGT. The J segment lost 5 bases and the V segment lost 3 bases, leaving 14 bases of the junction unmatched. The CDR3 region has the DNA TGTGCCAGCAGTGATTCCGGGACAGGTATTTCGGGGACTGAAGCTTTCTTT. Its protein product is CASSDSGTGISGTEAFF.

The V call is TRBV6-4, the J call TRBJ2-2; tentatively, D is TRBD2 (6 bases). The V end lost 6 bases, the J end lost 0 bases, and 14 bases lay between the germline ends. This CDR3 contains 16 residues. Germline lookup yields CDR1 MRHNA and CDR2 SNTAGT. As DNA, the CDR3 is TGTGCCAGCAGCCTTGGGTCTAGCGCGAACACCGGGGAGCTGTTTTTT. Protein: CASSLGSSANTGELFF.

The chain carries TRBV7-9 and TRBJ2-1; D unclear. The CDR3 spans 11 residues. CDR1 and CDR2 from the germline V gene are SEHNR and FQNEAQ (reference sequence). Trimming took off 6 bases at V and 4 bases at J, with 4 bases between the two ends. In DNA, the CDR3 is TGTGCCAGCAGAACATACAATGAGCAGTTCTTC. Translated: CASRTYNEQFF.

This clone appeared a single time. This chain connects TRBV2 to TRBJ2-1, with 13 bases identical to TRBD2. Trimming took 6 bases from V and 8 from J; bases not matched to a gene: 7. CDR3 size: 15 residues. Per germline, CDR1 SNHLY and CDR2 FYNNEI. The DNA for the CDR3 is TGTGCCAGCAGACCCGAGGGACTAGCGGGATATGAGCAGTTCTTC. This translates into CASRPEGLAGYEQFF.

The V call is TRBV7-2, the J call TRBJ1-6; tentatively, D is TRBD1 (6 bases). The ends were cut back, 4 bases at V and 7 bases at J, with 14 bases in the middle. The CDR3 covers 15 residues. Germline CDR1 reads SGHTA; CDR2 reads FQGNSA. The CDR3 spells CASSSSGTSNSPLHF. CDR3 in DNA: TGTGCCAGCAGCTCCTCCGGGACATCCAATTCACCCCTCCACTTT.

This chain connects TRBV6-5 to TRBJ1-2, with unresolved D. V was trimmed by 0 bases and J by 3 bases, leaving 8 bases between them. The V gene's germline CDR1 is MNHEY and CDR2 SVGAGI. The CDR3 spans 14 residues. The CDR3 nucleotides are TGTGCCAGCAGTTACTCCGGGATGGACTATGGCTACACCTTC. This translates into CASSYSGMDYGYTF.

The chain carries TRBV25-1 and TRBJ1-1; a possible D gene is TRBD1 (6 bases). This CDR3 comprises 15 residues. Between the trimmed V and J ends, which lost 4 bases and 3 bases, there was a span of 15 bases. Germline V gene data show CDR1 as MGHDK and CDR2 as SYGVNS. DNA of the CDR3: TGTGCCAGCAGTGCCGTAGACAGGTCTGACACTGAAGCTTTCTTT. This sequence encodes CASSAVDRSDTEAFF. The full variable domain, rest sourced from reference TRBV25-1 and TRBJ1-1, is EADIYQTPRYLVIGTGKKITLECSQTMGHDKMYWYQQDPGMELHLIHYSYGVNSTEKGDLSSESTVSRIRTEHFPLTLESARPSHTSQYLCASSAVDRSDTEAFFGQGTRLTVV.

This clone was counted a single time. The chain joins TRBV5-4 to TRBJ1-4; possibly TRBD1 for D (6 bases). The germline gives CDR1 SGHNT, CDR2 YYREEE (reference sequence). This CDR3 comprises 15 residues. Trimming shortened V by 4 bases and J by 7 bases, and 17 bases separated the two germline ends. In DNA form, the CDR3 reads TGTGCCAGCAGCCTGAGCGGACAGAATCCTGAAAAACTGTTTTTT. Residues: CASSLSGQNPEKLFF.

This chain connects TRBV19 to TRBJ2-1, with 11 bases lining up with TRBD1. J was trimmed by 2 bases and V by 5 bases; bases with no gene match: 5. CDR1 is LNHDA and CDR2 is SQIVND in the germline V gene (reference sequence). This CDR3 is 16 amino acids long. The CDR3 DNA sequence: TGTGCCAGTAGTCCCGAGGACAGGGGGCCCTACAATGAGCAGTTCTTC. It codes for CASSPEDRGPYNEQFF.

J is TRBJ2-1 and V is TRBV7-9; no reliable D call. This CDR3 has 14 residues. The germline V gene encodes CDR1 SEHNR and CDR2 FQNEAQ (reference sequence). V gave up 2 bases and J gave up 0 bases, with 5 bases separating them. The CDR3 DNA reads as TGTGCCAGCAGCTTAACGAGCTCCTACAATGAGCAGTTCTTC. Amino acid sequence: CASSLTSSYNEQFF.